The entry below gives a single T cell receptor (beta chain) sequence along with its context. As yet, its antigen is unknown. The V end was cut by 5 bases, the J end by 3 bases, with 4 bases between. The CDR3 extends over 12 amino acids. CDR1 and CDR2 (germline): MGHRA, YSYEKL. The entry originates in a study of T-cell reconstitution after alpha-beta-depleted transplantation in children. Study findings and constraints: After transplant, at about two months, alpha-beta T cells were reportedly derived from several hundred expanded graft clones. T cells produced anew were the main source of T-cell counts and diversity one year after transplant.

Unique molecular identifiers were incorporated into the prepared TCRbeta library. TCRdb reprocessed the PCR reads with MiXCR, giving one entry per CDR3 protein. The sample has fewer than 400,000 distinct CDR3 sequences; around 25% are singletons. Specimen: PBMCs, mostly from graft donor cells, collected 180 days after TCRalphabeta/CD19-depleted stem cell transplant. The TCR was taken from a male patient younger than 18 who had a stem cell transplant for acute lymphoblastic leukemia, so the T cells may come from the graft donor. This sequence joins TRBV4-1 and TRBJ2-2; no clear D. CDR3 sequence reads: CASSGHTGELFF. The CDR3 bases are TGCGCCAGCAGCGGCCACACCGGGGAGCTGTTTTTT.